This T cell receptor beta chain was captured in a study of T cells expressing NK-cell markers. Overall study: It was sorted CD3+CD56-NKG2C+, CD3+CD56+NKG2C- and CD3+CD56+NKG2C+ T cells that provided the TCR beta repertoires.

Reprocessing the 5' RACE reads, TCRdb reports a single entry for every CDR3 protein and omits DNA. This sample contains around 100,000 distinct CDR3 sequences. CDR1 SQVTM and CDR2 ANQGSEA come from the germline V gene. This CDR3 has 14 amino acids. The sequenced sample consisted of blood T cells: a sorted CD56 or NKG2C T cell subset, CD4+ or CD8+ T cells, or bulk PBMC T cells (not recorded which). This chain joins TRBV29-1 and TRBJ2-1; TCRdb's assignment of TRBD1 cannot be checked, as there is no DNA. This sequence originates from a woman aged 18 to 75 in good health. The chain's CDR3 is CSVVSGSRFYEQFF.